Shown below are 20 T cell receptor beta chains from a single sample sequenced in a study of Graves' ophthalmopathy and Graves' hyperthyroidism. Beta-chain TCR CDR3 regions were amplified from RNA transcripts. An opening RT-PCR round employed HTBI primers and preceded a second-round multiplex PCR. TCRdb called the multiplex PCR reads again in MiXCR, with one record for every CDR3 protein. The table includes more than 550,000 distinct CDR3 sequences, roughly 41% detected once. Sequenced sample: peripheral blood. The receptor set was obtained from an adult man with Graves' ophthalmopathy.

The chain links TRBV6-2 or TRBV6-3 to TRBJ2-7, with 12 bases lining up with TRBD1. V was pared by 2 bases and J by 5 bases, with 16 bases of the junction left unmatched. The length of the CDR3 is 19 residues. CDR1 MNHEY and CDR2 SVGEGT come from the germline V gene. CDR3 DNA: TGTGCCAGCAGTTACGGACCTCCGGGACAGGGGGCGAAAAAGGACGAGCAGTACTTC. The encoded protein is CASSYGPPGQGAKKDEQYF.

The sample holds many counts of this clonotype. The V call is TRBV25-1, the J call TRBJ2-7; D is possibly TRBD1 (6 bases). This CDR3 is built from 12 residues. V gave up 8 bases and J gave up 3 bases, with 11 bases separating them. Germline-derived CDR1 and CDR2 are MGHDK and SYGVNS. The CDR3: CASAGTLYEQYF. DNA of the CDR3: TGTGCCAGCGCCGGGACACTCTACGAGCAGTACTTC.

The CDR3 nucleotides read TGTGCCAGCAGTTTAGAGACAGGGGTGGGAGTTGGTGGCTACACCTTC. Residues: CASSLETGVGVGGYTF. The chain combines TRBV12-3 or TRBV12-4 with TRBJ1-2, with 8 bases that match TRBD1. Trimming at V came to 1 base and at J to 7 bases, leaving 11 bases not matched to a gene. The CDR3 contains 16 residues.

V usage is TRBV2 and J usage is TRBJ1-2, with D perhaps matching TRBD1 (5 bases). V lost 8 bases to trimming and J lost 8 bases, with 21 bases between them. Germline V lookup: CDR1 SNHLY, CDR2 FYNNEI. The CDR3 is made up of 14 amino acids. For the CDR3, the DNA is TGTGCCAGCTCACGGAGGGGAGCCACGACGGGCTACACCTTC. The encoded protein is CASSRRGATTGYTF.

The rearrangement uses TRBV7-9 and TRBJ1-2, with TRBD1 matching 9 bases. The CDR3 covers 15 residues. CDR1 and CDR2 (germline): SEHNR, FQNEAQ (reference sequence). The J segment lost 7 bases and the V segment lost 5 bases, leaving 11 bases of the junction unmatched. The CDR3 reads CASSQDRTGEGGYTF. Here the CDR3 DNA reads TGTGCCAGCAGCCAAGATCGGACAGGGGAGGGTGGCTACACCTTC.

With regard to this clonotype: A much more abundant neighbour one base away suggests this may be a read error. The CDR3 DNA sequence: TGTGCCAGCAGCTCCCTCAGGGGGAGGGGAGAGACCCAGTACTTC. Protein: CASSSLRGRGETQYF. The chain links TRBV7-3 to TRBJ2-5; D tentatively fits TRBD1 or TRBD2 (7 bases each). Germline V gene data show CDR1 as SGHTA and CDR2 as FQGTGA. CDR3 length equals 15 residues. With 4 bases removed from V and 4 bases from J, the gap between germline ends came to 16 bases. The variable domain in full, with the rest retrieved from reference TRBV7-3 and TRBJ2-5, is GAGVSQTPSNKVTEKGKYVELRCDPISGHTALYWYRQSLGQGPEFLIYFQGTGAADDSGLPNDRFFAVRPEGSVSTLKIQRTERGDSAVYLCASSSLRGRGETQYFGPGTRLLVL.

V and J are TRBV7-2 and TRBJ1-5; 8 bases are shared with TRBD1. Germline V gene sequence: CDR1 SGHTA, CDR2 FQGNSA. This CDR3 has 13 residues. Here the CDR3 reads CATRGRSDQPQHF. As DNA, the CDR3 is TGTGCTACCAGGGGGCGGTCGGATCAGCCCCAGCATTTT.

In this sample, this clonotype turned up a few times. The gene calls are TRBV7-2 and TRBJ2-7; the match to TRBD1 covers 10 bases. Germline V gene sequence: CDR1 SGHTA, CDR2 FQGNSA. V shed 5 bases and J 3 bases; nucleotides not matched to a gene: 4. There are 14 residues in the CDR3. The DNA for the CDR3 is TGTGCCAGCAGCAAGGGACAGGGGATCTACGAGCAGTACTTC. It translates to CASSKGQGIYEQYF.

In its sample, this clonotype was seen many times. The chain has TRBV5-1 and TRBJ2-7, with a possible D match to TRBD2 (5 bases). The CDR3 covers 14 residues. Germline V CDR1 and CDR2: SGHRS, YFSETQ. V lost 4 bases and J 4 bases, leaving 15 bases between the germline ends. The CDR3 loop is CASSPRESSYEQYF. CDR3 DNA: TGCGCCAGCAGCCCACGGGAAAGTTCGTACGAGCAGTACTTC.

The chain joins TRBV24-1 to TRBJ1-4; 8 positions agree with TRBD1. The CDR3 is 16 amino acids. Trimming cost V 4 bases and J 5 bases; bases outside gene matches: 8. Germline CDR1 KGHDR, CDR2 SFDVKD. DNA of the CDR3: TGTGCCACCAGTGACGCGGGACAGGCTAACAATGAAAAACTGTTTTTT. It specifies CATSDAGQANNEKLFF.

There are a few counts of this clonotype. J is TRBJ2-2 and V is TRBV12-3 or TRBV12-4; D is possibly TRBD1 (6 bases). V gave up 5 bases and J gave up 4 bases, with 14 bases separating them. The CDR3 is made up of 15 amino acids. CDR3 loop: CASSPLGHFTGELFF. The CDR3 region has the DNA TGTGCCAGCAGTCCCCTGGGACATTTCACCGGGGAGCTGTTTTTT.

The V gene is TRBV27, the J gene TRBJ2-7; 8 bases fit TRBD2. The germline CDR1 and CDR2 sequences are MNHEY and SMNVEV (reference sequence). This CDR3 has 14 residues. V trimming: 6 bases; J trimming: 5 bases; junction bases outside the gene matches: 9. The CDR3 DNA reads TGTGCCAGCAGCGCCCGGGGGGGAGGGAACGAGCAGTACTTC. This encodes CASSARGGGNEQYF.

The rearrangement uses TRBV3-2 and TRBJ1-6; the DNA was not used to check the table's D call, TRBD1. TRBV3-2 is labeled a pseudogene. The CDR3 spans 14 residues. The DNA for the CDR3 is TGTGCCAGCAGCCAGACAGGAAAAGATTCACCCCTCCACTTT. Encoded protein: CASSQTGKDSPLHF.

The chain uses TRBV19 and TRBJ1-2, with D possibly TRBD1 on 5 matching bases. Germline V CDR1 and CDR2: LNHDA, SQIVND (reference sequence). The CDR3 has 16 amino acids. Trimming shortened V by 3 bases and J by 0 bases, and 14 bases separated the two germline ends. The chain's CDR3 is CASSILAGPSNYGYTF. The CDR3 DNA reads as TGTGCCAGTAGTATTCTGGCGGGGCCCTCTAACTATGGCTACACCTTC.

This clonotype was seen at least ten times. The chain carries TRBV5-1 and TRBJ1-6; 9 positions agree with TRBD1. V lost 0 bases to trimming and J lost 10 bases; unmatched junction nucleotides: 5. The CDR3 loop spans 15 amino acids. Germline CDR1 is SGHRS and CDR2 is YFSETQ. The CDR3 reads CASSLAGTGRSPLHF. In nucleotides, the CDR3 is TGCGCCAGCAGCTTGGCCGGGACAGGGAGATCACCCCTCCACTTT.

This clonotype was picked up many times. The CDR3 DNA sequence: TGTGCCAGCAGCTTAACCCCGCAGCTATTGAACACTGAAGCTTTCTTT. Translation gives CASSLTPQLLNTEAFF. The chain is built from TRBV7-2 and TRBJ1-1; D unclear. Germline CDR1 reads SGHTA; CDR2 reads FQGNSA. Trimming left V 2 bases short and J 0 bases short, with 13 bases between. This CDR3 region has 16 residues.

The chain links TRBV10-3 to TRBJ1-5; D is possibly TRBD1 (6 bases). The ends were cut back, 10 bases at V and 0 bases at J, with 16 bases in the middle. Germline values: CDR1 ENHRY, CDR2 SYGVKD. The CDR3 is made up of 15 amino acids. CDR3 sequence: CASGNRVNSNQPQHF. The CDR3 nucleotides are TGTGCCAGCGGAAACAGGGTCAATAGCAATCAGCCCCAGCATTTT.

Comments on this clonotype: A much larger clone is a single base away; this may be a read error. The chain carries TRBV4-3 and TRBJ1-4, with a tentative D call TRBD1 (6 bases). There are 13 residues in the CDR3. CDR1 LGHNA and CDR2 YSLEER come from the germline V gene. The CDR3: CTSSNRENEKLFF. CDR3 DNA: TGCACCAGCAGCAACAGGGAAAATGAAAAACTGTTTTTT.

As for this clonotype: A read error may account for a junction end that differs from germline. DNA of the CDR3: TGTGCCAGTAGTATTCGGACAGGGGAGAACACTGAAGCTCTCTTT. It codes for CASSIRTGENTEALF. The chain joins TRBV19 to TRBJ1-1; TRBD1 matches at 9 bases. The CDR3 spans 15 residues. The germline V gene encodes CDR1 LNHDA and CDR2 SQIVND (reference sequence).

V is TRBV9 and J is TRBJ2-3; 8 positions agree with TRBD1. The CDR3 totals 14 residues. Trimming removed 4 bases from V and 5 bases from J; junction bases left unmatched: 6. Germline CDR1 SGDLS, CDR2 YYNGEE. The CDR3 loop is CASSSGQGGDTQYF. DNA for the CDR3: TGTGCCAGCAGCTCAGGACAGGGAGGAGATACGCAGTATTTT.